The 21 T cell receptor beta chains given below trace back to one sample, sequenced in a study of post-analysis software for immune sequencing data. Study-wide results and caveats: TRBV segments more frequent in patients than in controls numbered a few and included TRBV5-6, TRBV5-1 and TRBV20-1.

Antigens of these TCRs are unknown. Unique molecular identifiers were built into the TCR beta cDNA libraries. TCRdb fed the PCR reads into MiXCR, producing one record per CDR3 protein. The repertoire consists of hundreds of thousands of distinct CDR3 sequences, with 25% to 30% occurring once and the leading ten covering roughly 0.53%. Material: blood. These TCRs come from a girl aged 5 to 17 with multiple sclerosis.

CDR3 sequence: CASRQPLKTDQPQHF. Here the CDR3 DNA reads TGTGCCAGCAGACAACCCCTAAAGACAGATCAGCCCCAGCATTTT. The chain is built from TRBV28 and TRBJ1-5; a possible D gene is TRBD1 (5 bases). Per the germline V gene, CDR1 is MDHEN and CDR2 is SYDVKM. V lost 6 bases to trimming and J lost 5 bases, with 17 bases between them. CDR3 size: 15 residues.

The count of this clonotype is one. The J gene is TRBJ1-5, the V gene TRBV20-1, with 8 bases matching TRBD1. Germline-derived CDR1 and CDR2 are DFQATT and SNEGSKA (reference sequence). There are 16 residues in the CDR3. The trim removed 5 bases at V and 4 bases at J, leaving 13 bases unmatched. CDR3 sequence: CSADYGQGRWNQPQHF. DNA for the CDR3: TGCAGTGCTGATTACGGACAGGGAAGGTGGAATCAGCCCCAGCATTTT.

The sample holds a few counts of this clonotype. This sequence joins TRBV5-1 and TRBJ1-6; D unresolved. The germline gives CDR1 SGHRS, CDR2 YFSETQ. CDR3 size: 15 residues. Trimming cost V 1 base and J 9 bases, with 14 bases left between them. CDR3 bases: TGCGCCAGCAGCTTGATCGGCAGAGGGATTTCACCCCTCCACTTT. It is translated as CASSLIGRGISPLHF.

This chain links TRBV7-9 with TRBJ2-7, with 7 bases identical to TRBD2. The CDR3 has 15 residues. Germline assignment: CDR1 SEHNR and CDR2 FQNEAQ (reference sequence). V shed 2 bases, J shed 2 bases, and the junction held 6 bases outside the gene matches. In DNA form, the CDR3 reads TGTGCCAGCAGCTTACAACTAGCGCCCACCTACGAGCAGTACTTC. Its protein is CASSLQLAPTYEQYF.

This sequence joins TRBV6-6 and TRBJ1-2; D is perhaps TRBD1 (5 bases). V lost 6 bases to trimming and J lost 3 bases, with 14 bases between them. This CDR3 region has 14 residues. In germline, CDR1 is MNHNY, CDR2 SVGAGI (reference sequence). For the CDR3, the DNA is TGTGCCAGCAGATTCACCGACAGTGACTATGGCTACACCTTC. This gives the protein CASRFTDSDYGYTF.

This clonotype was counted only a few times. The chain employs TRBV27 and TRBJ2-7; the D gene is possibly TRBD2 (6 bases). The CDR3 contains 15 residues. Trimming cost V 3 bases and J 0 bases, with 12 bases left between them. CDR1 and CDR2 (germline): MNHEY, SMNVEV (reference sequence). CDR3 bases: TGTGCCAGCAGTTTTCGTGGCGGGAACTCCTACGAGCAGTACTTC. Protein product: CASSFRGGNSYEQYF.

This clonotype was observed a handful of times. The chain joins TRBV7-9 to TRBJ1-1; D uncertain. The germline V gene encodes CDR1 SEHNR and CDR2 FQNEAQ (reference sequence). Trimming shortened V by 6 bases and J by 1 base, and 9 bases separated the two germline ends. The CDR3 is made up of 13 amino acids. Written as DNA, the CDR3 is TGTGCCAGCAGGGTTAGGGAGAACACTGAAGCTTTCTTT. Translated: CASRVRENTEAFF.

A single count supports this clonotype. The chain recombines TRBV20-1 with TRBJ1-2; D uncertain. CDR1 is DFQATT and CDR2 is SNEGSKA in the germline V gene (reference sequence). The CDR3 runs to 15 residues. Trimming cost V 5 bases and J 4 bases, with 20 bases left between them. CDR3 DNA sequence: TGCAGTGCTTTAACGATCCAACTACAGATCTATGGCTACACCTTC. Its protein product is CSALTIQLQIYGYTF.

The rearrangement joins TRBV5-1 to TRBJ1-1; D uncertain. CDR1 SGHRS and CDR2 YFSETQ come from the germline V gene. V was cut by 6 bases and J by 1 base, with 10 bases left in between. This CDR3 spans 13 amino acids. CDR3 loop: CASNQTPNTEAFF. The CDR3 DNA reads TGCGCCAGCAACCAGACACCGAACACTGAAGCTTTCTTT.

J is TRBJ2-1 and V is TRBV27; 8 nucleotides agree with TRBD2. V was clipped by 2 bases and J by 6 bases; unmatched bases: 12. Germline loops: CDR1 MNHEY, CDR2 SMNVEV (reference sequence). The CDR3 covers 17 residues. The CDR3 loop is CASSLLLSGARSNEQFF. For the CDR3, the DNA is TGTGCCAGCAGTTTACTCCTTAGCGGGGCTCGTTCCAATGAGCAGTTCTTC.

The V call is TRBV5-1, the J call TRBJ2-1; TRBD2 agrees at 9 bases. The J segment lost 3 bases and the V segment lost 2 bases, leaving 6 bases of the junction unmatched. From germline, CDR1 is SGHRS and CDR2 YFSETQ. The CDR3 totals 16 residues. The CDR3 nucleotides read TGCGCCAGCAGCTTAAGGGCGGGGGGGTTCTACAATGAGCAGTTCTTC. Encoded protein: CASSLRAGGFYNEQFF.

This clonotype was picked up one time. The chain links TRBV7-8 to TRBJ1-4; D is perhaps TRBD1 (5 bases). The germline V gene encodes CDR1 SGHVS and CDR2 FQNEAQ. This CDR3 contains 15 residues. Trimming removed 5 bases from V and 8 bases from J, with 18 bases in between. The CDR3 nucleotides are TGTGCCAGCAGCCCCACGAGGGTGCAGGGCGAAAAACTGTTTTTT. Its protein product is CASSPTRVQGEKLFF.

The chain combines TRBV7-2 with TRBJ2-5, with TRBD2 identical over 7 bases. V gave up 5 bases and J gave up 11 bases; unmatched junction bases: 14. CDR1 is SGHTA, CDR2 FQGNSA, per germline. The CDR3 loop spans 14 amino acids. Written as DNA, the CDR3 is TGTGCCAGCAGCACTAGACTAGCCGATAATGAGCAGTACTTC. Translated, it gives CASSTRLADNEQYF. Based on the CDR3 plus reference TRBV7-2 and TRBJ2-5, the full variable domain is GAGVSQSPSNKVTEKGKDVELRCDPISGHTALYWYRQSLGQGLEFLIYFQGNSAPDKSGLPSDRFSAERTGGSVSTLTIQRTQQEDSAVYLCASSTRLADNEQYFGPGTRLLVL.

This clonotype was seen a few times. The V and J genes are TRBV6-4 and TRBJ1-5, with 7 positions matching TRBD1. The germline CDR1 and CDR2 sequences are MRHNA and SNTAGT. This CDR3 region has 14 residues. V lost 5 bases, J lost 6 bases, and 7 bases stayed unmatched. This chain's CDR3 is CASSPTGDVQPQHF. In DNA, the CDR3 is TGTGCCAGCAGTCCCACAGGGGATGTTCAGCCCCAGCATTTT.

The chain couples TRBV20-1 to TRBJ2-1, with D possibly TRBD2 on 6 matching bases. The better agreement between TRBJ2-7 and the DNA end casts doubt on the J call. Germline CDR1 and CDR2: DFQATT and SNEGSKA (reference sequence). The CDR3 runs 16 residues. The DNA of the CDR3 is TGCAGTGCTAGGGACGCTAGGGGAGGTGATTACAATGAGCAGTACTTC. Protein: CSARDARGGDYNEQYF.

In its sample, this clonotype was seen a few times. The chain joins TRBV20-1 to TRBJ2-1; unclear D gene. Deletions cut 6 bases from V and 6 bases from J, with 12 bases between. Germline V lookup: CDR1 DFQATT, CDR2 SNEGSKA (reference sequence). This CDR3 comprises 12 residues. CDR3 sequence reads: CSASTRSNEQFF. The CDR3 DNA reads TGCAGTGCATCGACCCGTTCCAATGAGCAGTTCTTC.

This clonotype showed up many times. The chain carries TRBV7-2 and TRBJ1-2; D remains ambiguous. The CDR3 spans 14 residues. The V and J ends lost 3 bases and 1 base respectively, with 9 bases between them. Germline V gene data show CDR1 as SGHTA and CDR2 as FQGNSA. CDR3 sequence: CASSLAGNNYGYTF. The CDR3 coding sequence is TGTGCCAGCAGCTTGGCGGGGAATAACTATGGCTACACCTTC. The entire variable domain, with the rest obtained from reference TRBV7-2 and TRBJ1-2, is as follows: GAGVSQSPSNKVTEKGKDVELRCDPISGHTALYWYRQSLGQGLEFLIYFQGNSAPDKSGLPSDRFSAERTGGSVSTLTIQRTQQEDSAVYLCASSLAGNNYGYTFGSGTRLTVV.

The chain carries TRBV9 and TRBJ1-2; D might be TRBD1 (5 bases). The CDR3 length is 14 residues. Trimming stripped 6 bases from V and 3 bases from J, with 15 bases between. Germline V gene data show CDR1 as SGDLS and CDR2 as YYNGEE. CDR3 DNA: TGTGCCAGCACCCGGTCCGGGGCGGACTATGGCTACACCTTC. It specifies CASTRSGADYGYTF.

This clonotype was found a few times. The chain uses TRBV28 and TRBJ2-7; the match to TRBD2 covers 12 bases. The J call is doubtful: the DNA matches TRBJ2-5 better. There are 16 residues in the CDR3. Germline CDR1 is MDHEN and CDR2 is SYDVKM. As DNA, the CDR3 is TGTGCCAGCAGTTCTACTAGCGGGGGGACGGGTGAGACCCAGTACTTC. This encodes CASSSTSGGTGETQYF.

J is TRBJ2-3 and V is TRBV9, with no clear D. There are 13 residues in the CDR3. V lost 0 bases and J lost 0, with 2 bases in between. Germline loops: CDR1 SGDLS, CDR2 YYNGEE. CDR3 nucleotide sequence: TGTGCCAGCAGCGTAGGGAGCACAGATACGCAGTATTTT. It codes for CASSVGSTDTQYF.

This sequence joins TRBV20-1 and TRBJ2-7; the match to TRBD1 covers 7 bases. The CDR3 spans 13 residues. Germline loops: CDR1 DFQATT, CDR2 SNEGSKA (reference sequence). J lost 2 bases, V lost 6 bases, and 7 bases had no gene match. CDR3 amino acids: CSAKNRGPYEQYF. CDR3 DNA sequence: TGCAGTGCAAAGAACAGGGGACCCTACGAGCAGTACTTC.